The sequence of this T cell receptor (beta chain) was determined in a study of blood T cell repertoires in COVID-19. Across the whole study: PBMCs, B-cell-depleted T cells, or T cells provided the cDNA or gDNA that made up the material.

V gave up 5 bases and J gave up 2 bases, with 13 bases separating them. The CDR3 totals 15 residues. CDR1 and CDR2 (germline): MNHEY, SMNVEV (reference sequence). Method: immunoSEQ multiplex PCR; TCRdb's copy keeps in-frame clones and lacks some. Among about 250,000 clones listed, more than 70% were seen once. V and J are TRBV27 and TRBJ1-5; TRBD1 is a possible D gene (6 bases). This TCR came from an elderly man with acute or convalescent COVID-19. The specimen was peripheral blood. The CDR3 loop is CASSVNRDGNQPQHF. The CDR3 nucleotides read TGTGCCAGCAGTGTAAACAGGGATGGCAATCAGCCCCAGCATTTT.